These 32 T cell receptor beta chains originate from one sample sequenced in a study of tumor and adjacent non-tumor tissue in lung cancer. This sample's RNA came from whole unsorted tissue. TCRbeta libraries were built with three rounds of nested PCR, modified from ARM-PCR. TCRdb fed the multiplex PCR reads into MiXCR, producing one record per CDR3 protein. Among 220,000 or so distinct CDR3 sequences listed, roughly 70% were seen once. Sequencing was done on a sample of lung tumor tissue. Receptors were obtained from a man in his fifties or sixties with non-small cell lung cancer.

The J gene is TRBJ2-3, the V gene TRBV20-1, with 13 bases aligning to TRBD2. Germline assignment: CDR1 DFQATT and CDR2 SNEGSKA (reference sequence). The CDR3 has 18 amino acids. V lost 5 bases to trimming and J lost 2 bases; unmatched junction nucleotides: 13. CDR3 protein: CSAETTSGRALTTDTQYF. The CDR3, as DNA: TGCAGTGCTGAGACTACTAGCGGGAGGGCCCTTACCACAGATACGCAGTATTTT.

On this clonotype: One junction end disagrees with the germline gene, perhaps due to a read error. The CDR3 sequence: CASSLVPGHQETQCF. CDR3 nucleotide sequence: TGCGCCAGCAGCTTGGTCCCAGGACACCAAGAGACCCAGTGCTTC. This sequence joins TRBV5-5 and TRBJ2-5; D is possibly TRBD1 (5 bases). The germline V gene encodes CDR1 SGHKS and CDR2 YYEKEE (reference sequence). The CDR3 is 15 amino acids.

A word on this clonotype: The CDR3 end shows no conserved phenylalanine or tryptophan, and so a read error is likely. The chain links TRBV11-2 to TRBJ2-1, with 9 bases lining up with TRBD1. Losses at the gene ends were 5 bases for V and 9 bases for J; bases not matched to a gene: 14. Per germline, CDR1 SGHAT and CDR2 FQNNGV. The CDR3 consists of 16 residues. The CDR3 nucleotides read TGTGCCAGCAGCGTAGGAGGTACAGGGGGCAGGGGTGAGCAGTTCATC. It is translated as CASSVGGTGGRGEQFI.

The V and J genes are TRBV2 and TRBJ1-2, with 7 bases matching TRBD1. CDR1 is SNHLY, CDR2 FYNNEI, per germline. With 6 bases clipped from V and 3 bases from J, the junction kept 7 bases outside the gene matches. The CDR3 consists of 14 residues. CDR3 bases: TGTGCCAGCAGGCACAGGGGAGGGGACTATGGCTACACCTTC. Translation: CASRHRGGDYGYTF.

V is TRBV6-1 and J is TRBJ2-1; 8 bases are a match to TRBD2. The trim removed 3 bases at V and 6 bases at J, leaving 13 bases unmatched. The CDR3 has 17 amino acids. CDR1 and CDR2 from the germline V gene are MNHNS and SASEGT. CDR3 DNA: TGTGCCAGCAGTGAGATCACGGGGGGGGCCACCCGCAATGAGCAGTTCTTC. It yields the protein CASSEITGGATRNEQFF.

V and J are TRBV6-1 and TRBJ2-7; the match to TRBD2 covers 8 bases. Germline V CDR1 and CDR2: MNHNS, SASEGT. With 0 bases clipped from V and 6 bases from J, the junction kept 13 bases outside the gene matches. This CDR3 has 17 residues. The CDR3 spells CASSEALQAGVGCEQYF. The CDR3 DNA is TGTGCCAGCAGTGAAGCGCTTCAAGCGGGAGTCGGCTGCGAGCAGTACTTC.

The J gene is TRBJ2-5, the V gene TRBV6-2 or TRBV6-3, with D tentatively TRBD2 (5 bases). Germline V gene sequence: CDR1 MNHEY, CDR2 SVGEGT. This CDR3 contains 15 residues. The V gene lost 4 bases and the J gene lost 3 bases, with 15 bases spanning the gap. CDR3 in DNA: TGTGCCAGCAGTTCCCAGTGGGAGTGGAAAGAGACCCAGTACTTC. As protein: CASSSQWEWKETQYF.

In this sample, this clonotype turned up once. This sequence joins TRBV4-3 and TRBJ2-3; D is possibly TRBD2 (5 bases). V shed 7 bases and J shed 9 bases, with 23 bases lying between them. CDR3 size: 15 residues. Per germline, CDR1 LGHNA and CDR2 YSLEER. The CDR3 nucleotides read TGCGCCAGCATCCAGGATCCGGGAACGGGATCCACGCAGTATTTT. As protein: CASIQDPGTGSTQYF.

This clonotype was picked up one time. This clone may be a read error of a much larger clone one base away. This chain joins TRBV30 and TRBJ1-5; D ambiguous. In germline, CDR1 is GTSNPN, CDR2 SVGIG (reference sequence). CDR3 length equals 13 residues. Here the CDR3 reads CAWSRESIQPQHF. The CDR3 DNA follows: TGTGCCTGGAGTCGGGAGAGCATTCAGCCCCAGCATTTT.

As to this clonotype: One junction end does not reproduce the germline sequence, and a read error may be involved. CDR3 residues: CASNYGGRELAGHYEQYF. CDR3 nucleotides: TGTGCCAGCAATTACGGGGGCCGGGAACTAGCGGGCCACTACGAGCAGTATTTC. This rearrangement joins TRBV6-5 to TRBJ2-7; TRBD2 aligns across 9 bases. CDR3 length: 18 amino acids. Germline lookup yields CDR1 MNHEY and CDR2 SVGAGI.

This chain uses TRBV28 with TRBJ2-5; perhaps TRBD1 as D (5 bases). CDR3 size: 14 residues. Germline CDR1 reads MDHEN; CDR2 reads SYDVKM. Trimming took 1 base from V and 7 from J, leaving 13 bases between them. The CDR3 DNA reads TGTGCCAGCAGTTTATCAGGGCAGTGGGGGACCCAGTACTTC. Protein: CASSLSGQWGTQYF.

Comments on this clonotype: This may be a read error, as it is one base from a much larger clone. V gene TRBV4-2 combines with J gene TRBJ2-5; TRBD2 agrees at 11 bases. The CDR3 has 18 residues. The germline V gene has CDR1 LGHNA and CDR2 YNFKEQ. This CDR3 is CVSSQVLAGGSYQETQYF. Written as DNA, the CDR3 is TGTGTCAGCAGCCAAGTTCTAGCGGGGGGATCGTACCAAGAGACCCAGTACTTC.

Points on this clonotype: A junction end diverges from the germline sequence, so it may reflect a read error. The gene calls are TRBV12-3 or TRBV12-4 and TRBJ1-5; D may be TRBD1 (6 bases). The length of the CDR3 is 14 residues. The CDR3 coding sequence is TGTGACAGCACCATGGGACACCAGAATCAGCCCCAGCATTTT. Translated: CDSTMGHQNQPQHF.

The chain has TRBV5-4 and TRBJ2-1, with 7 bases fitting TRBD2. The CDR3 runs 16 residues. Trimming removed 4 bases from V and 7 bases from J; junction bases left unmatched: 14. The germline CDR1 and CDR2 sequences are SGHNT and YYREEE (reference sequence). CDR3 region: CASSNSIARDYNEQFF. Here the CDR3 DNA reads TGTGCCAGCAGCAATTCGATCGCGAGGGACTATAATGAGCAGTTCTTC.

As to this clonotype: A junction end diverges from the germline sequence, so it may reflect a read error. CDR3: CTSSAAGTGGYTF. The CDR3 DNA reads TGTACCAGCAGCGCCGCGGGGACTGGTGGCTACACCTTC. The chain couples TRBV12-3 or TRBV12-4 to TRBJ1-2, with D possibly TRBD1 on 5 matching bases. The CDR3 extends over 13 amino acids.

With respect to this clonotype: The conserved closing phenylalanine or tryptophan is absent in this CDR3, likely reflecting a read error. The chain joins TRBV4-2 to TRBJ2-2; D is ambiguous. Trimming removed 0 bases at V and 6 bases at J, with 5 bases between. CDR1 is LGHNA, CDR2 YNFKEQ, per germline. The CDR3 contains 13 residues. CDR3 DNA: TGTGCCAGCAGCCAAGAAAAATCCGGGGAGCTGTTTCTT. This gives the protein CASSQEKSGELFL.

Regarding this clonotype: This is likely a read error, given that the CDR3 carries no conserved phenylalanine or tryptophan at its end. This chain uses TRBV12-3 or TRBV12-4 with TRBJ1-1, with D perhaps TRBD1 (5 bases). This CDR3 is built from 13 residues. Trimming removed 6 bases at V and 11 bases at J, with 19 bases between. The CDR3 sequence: CASSLPPRDGAFL. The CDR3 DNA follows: TGTGCCAGCAGCCTTCCCCCCCGGGACGGTGCTTTCCTT.

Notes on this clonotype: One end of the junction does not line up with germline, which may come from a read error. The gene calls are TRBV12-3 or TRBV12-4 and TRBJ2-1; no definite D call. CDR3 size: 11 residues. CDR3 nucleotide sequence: TGTGCCAGCAGCTTGTACAATGACCAGTTCTTC. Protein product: CASSLYNDQFF.

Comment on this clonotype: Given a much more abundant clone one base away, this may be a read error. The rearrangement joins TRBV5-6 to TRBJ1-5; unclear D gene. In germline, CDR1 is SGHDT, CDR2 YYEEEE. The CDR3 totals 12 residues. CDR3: CVSSTGYQPQHF. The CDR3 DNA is TGTGTCAGCAGCACGGGGTATCAGCCCCAGCATTTT.

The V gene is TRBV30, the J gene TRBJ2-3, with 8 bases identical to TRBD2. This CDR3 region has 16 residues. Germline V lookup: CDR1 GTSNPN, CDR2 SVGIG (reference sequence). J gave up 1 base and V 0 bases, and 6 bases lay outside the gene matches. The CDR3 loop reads CAWSVNRGGGTDTQYF. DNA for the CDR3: TGTGCCTGGAGTGTAAATCGGGGGGGCGGCACAGATACGCAGTATTTT.

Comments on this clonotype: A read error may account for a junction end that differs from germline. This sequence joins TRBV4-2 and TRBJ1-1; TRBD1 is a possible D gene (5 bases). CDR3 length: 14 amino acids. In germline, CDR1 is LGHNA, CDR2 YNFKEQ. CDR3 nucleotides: TGTGCCACCAGCCAGGGACGGGAAACAACTAAAGCTGTCTTT. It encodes CATSQGRETTKAVF.

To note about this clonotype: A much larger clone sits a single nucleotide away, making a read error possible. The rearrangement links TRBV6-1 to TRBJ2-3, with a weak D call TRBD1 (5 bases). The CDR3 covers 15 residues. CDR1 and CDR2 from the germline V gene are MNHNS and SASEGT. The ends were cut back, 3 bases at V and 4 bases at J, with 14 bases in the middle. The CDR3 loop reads CASSDSAAGSDTQYF. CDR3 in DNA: TGTGCCAGCAGTGATTCGGCGGCAGGGTCAGATACGCAGTATTTT.

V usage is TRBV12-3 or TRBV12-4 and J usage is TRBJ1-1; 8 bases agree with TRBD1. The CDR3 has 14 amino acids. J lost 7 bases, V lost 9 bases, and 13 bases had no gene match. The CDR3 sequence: CASNLPSGTGEAFF. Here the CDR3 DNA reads TGTGCCAGTAATCTACCCTCCGGGACAGGTGAAGCTTTCTTT.

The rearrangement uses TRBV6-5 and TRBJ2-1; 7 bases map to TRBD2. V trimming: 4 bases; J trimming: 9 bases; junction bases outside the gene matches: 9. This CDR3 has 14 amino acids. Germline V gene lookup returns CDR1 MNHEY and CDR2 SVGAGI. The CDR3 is CASSFRGGSSEQFF. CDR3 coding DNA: TGTGCCAGCAGTTTCCGGGGAGGGTCTAGTGAGCAGTTCTTC.

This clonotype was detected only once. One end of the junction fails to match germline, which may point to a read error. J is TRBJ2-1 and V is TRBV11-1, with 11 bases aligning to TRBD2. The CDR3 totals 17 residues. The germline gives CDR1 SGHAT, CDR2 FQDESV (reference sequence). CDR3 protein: CASSLSGLAGGNNERFF. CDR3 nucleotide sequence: TGTGCCAGCAGCTTATCTGGGCTAGCGGGGGGCAACAATGAGCGGTTCTTC.

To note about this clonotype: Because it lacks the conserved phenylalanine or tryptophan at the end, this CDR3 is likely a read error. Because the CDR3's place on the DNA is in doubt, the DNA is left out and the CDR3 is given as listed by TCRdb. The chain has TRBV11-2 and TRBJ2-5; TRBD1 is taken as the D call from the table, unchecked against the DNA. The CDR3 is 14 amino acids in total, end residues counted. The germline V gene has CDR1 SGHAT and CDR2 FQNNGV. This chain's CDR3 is CASSLSGGLETQYS.

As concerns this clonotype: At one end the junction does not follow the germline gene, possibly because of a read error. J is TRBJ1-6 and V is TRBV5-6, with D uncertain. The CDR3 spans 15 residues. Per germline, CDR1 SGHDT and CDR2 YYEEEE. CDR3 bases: TGTGCCAGCAACGAATGGTCAGCCAAAAATTCACCCCTCAACTTT. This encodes CASNEWSAKNSPLNF.

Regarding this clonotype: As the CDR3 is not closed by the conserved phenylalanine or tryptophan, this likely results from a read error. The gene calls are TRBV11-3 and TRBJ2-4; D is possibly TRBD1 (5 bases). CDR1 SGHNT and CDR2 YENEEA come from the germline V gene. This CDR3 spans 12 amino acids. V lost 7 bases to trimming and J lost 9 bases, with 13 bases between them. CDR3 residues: CASILTGFIQYY. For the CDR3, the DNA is TGTGCCAGCATCCTCACAGGTTTCATTCAGTACTAC.

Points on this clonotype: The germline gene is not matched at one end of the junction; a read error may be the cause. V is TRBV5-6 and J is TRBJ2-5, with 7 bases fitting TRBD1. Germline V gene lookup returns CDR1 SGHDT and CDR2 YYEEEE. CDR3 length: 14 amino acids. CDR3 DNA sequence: TGTGCCAGCATCTTGGACAGGACTTTGAAGACACAGTACTTC. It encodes CASILDRTLKTQYF.

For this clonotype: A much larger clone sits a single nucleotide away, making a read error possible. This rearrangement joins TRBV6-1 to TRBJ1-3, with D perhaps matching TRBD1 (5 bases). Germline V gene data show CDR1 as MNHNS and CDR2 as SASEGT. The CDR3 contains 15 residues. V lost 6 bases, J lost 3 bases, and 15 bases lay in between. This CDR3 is CASSPLRDCGNTIYF. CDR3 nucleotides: TGTGCCAGCAGCCCCCTCCGGGACTGTGGAAACACCATATATTTT.

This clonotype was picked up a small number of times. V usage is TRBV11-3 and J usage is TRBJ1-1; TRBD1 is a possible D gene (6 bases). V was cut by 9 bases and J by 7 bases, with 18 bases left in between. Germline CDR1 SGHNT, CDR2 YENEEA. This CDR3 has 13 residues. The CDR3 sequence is CARTAQGGNEAFF. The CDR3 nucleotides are TGTGCCAGAACCGCACAGGGAGGCAATGAAGCTTTCTTT. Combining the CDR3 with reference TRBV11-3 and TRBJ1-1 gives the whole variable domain EAGVVQSPRYKIIEKKQPVAFWCNPISGHNTLYWYLQNLGQGPELLIRYENEEAVDDSQLPKDRFSAERLKGVDSTLKIQPAELGDSAVYLCARTAQGGNEAFFGQGTRLTVV.

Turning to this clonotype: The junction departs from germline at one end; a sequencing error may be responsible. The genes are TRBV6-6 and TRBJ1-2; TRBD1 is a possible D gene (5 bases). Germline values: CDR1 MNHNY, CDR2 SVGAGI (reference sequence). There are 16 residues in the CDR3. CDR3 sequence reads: CASSYSGGGGDYGYTF. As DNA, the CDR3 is TGTGCCAGCAGTTACTCGGGTGGGGGAGGGGACTATGGGTACACCTTC.